This record looks at one TCR beta chain sequence and its context. Germline values: CDR1 SNHLY, CDR2 FYNNEI. The CDR3 covers 16 residues. The ends lost 7 bases at V and 7 bases at J; junction bases unmatched: 13. This table comes from immunoSEQ multiplex PCR, and its TCRdb copy is limited to in-frame clones, with some not included. The sample includes approximately 150,000 clones, roughly 95% of them seen just once. The sample comes from a study of control samples from healthy donors and cancer patients. The chain joins TRBV2 to TRBJ1-6; the match to TRBD1 covers 7 bases. Sequenced input: blood. The origin of this receptor is a woman in her 30s in good health. CDR3: CASTPYLGQKNSPLHF. In DNA, the CDR3 is TGTGCCAGCACCCCCTACCTGGGACAGAAAAATTCACCCCTCCACTTT.